The clone carrying this T cell receptor beta chain occurred many times. These data belong to a study of CDR3 diversity in severe acne. This CDR3 region has 14 residues. CDR1 is SGDLS and CDR2 is YYNGEE in the germline V gene. V shed 3 bases and J shed 5 bases, with 14 bases lying between them. MiXCR was run by TCRdb on the PCR reads, yielding one entry per CDR3 protein. The sample yields 90,000 or so distinct CDR3 sequences, 48% seen once. Sequences were obtained from blood. The rearrangement joins TRBV9 to TRBJ2-5; the D is unclear. The sequence was collected from a male donor in good health, serving as a control. In DNA, the CDR3 is TGTGCCAGCAGCGGTCTAGGTTTGGGGGAGACCCAGTACTTC. It yields the protein CASSGLGLGETQYF.